The TCR beta chain described here comes from a study of blood T cell repertoires in COVID-19. The overall study: The cDNA or gDNA used as material had been derived from T cells, B-cell-depleted T cells, or PBMCs.

As originally analysed: Reference gene primer amplification yielded estimated nucleated cell counts. Assay used: immunoSEQ multiplex PCR; TCRdb lists only in-frame clones, some missing. V and J calls and clone size come straight from that table; D and trimming were deduced from the DNA. The sample holds approximately 120,000 clones, around 83% seen once. V was cut by 0 bases and J by 6 bases, with 12 bases left in between. The V gene's germline CDR1 is SGHTA and CDR2 FQGNSA. The CDR3 loop spans 14 amino acids. The specimen was peripheral blood. V usage is TRBV7-2 and J usage is TRBJ2-7; D is possibly TRBD2 (6 bases). The source is a man older than 75 with active or convalescent COVID-19. DNA of the CDR3: TGTGCCAGCAGCTTAGCCCTCGCGGGGCGCGAGCAGTACTTC. It codes for CASSLALAGREQYF.